The present T cell receptor (beta chain) was sequenced within a study of early T cells in non-severe SARS-CoV-2 infection. Turning to the study itself: It was bulk RNA from unsorted whole blood that was sequenced, and the chains were unpaired.

In the library, individual cDNA molecules carried attached unique molecular identifiers. TCRdb re-analysed the 5' RACE reads in MiXCR, keeping a single row per CDR3 protein. This table has fewer than 90,000 distinct CDR3 sequences, 13% to 15% appearing once. Between the trimmed V and J ends, which lost 3 bases and 0 bases, there was a span of 15 bases. Per the germline V gene, CDR1 is MNHNS and CDR2 is SASEGT. The CDR3 contains 18 residues. This clonotype turned up a few times. The origin of this receptor is an adult who was a healthcare worker with PCR-confirmed SARS-CoV-2 infection or an uninfected control (not recorded which). Material for sequencing was whole blood. V gene TRBV6-1 combines with J gene TRBJ2-6; tentative D call: TRBD2 (6 bases). In nucleotides, the CDR3 is TGTGCCAGCAGTGAGGGACTCCTCCCAGGCTCTGGGGCCAACGTCCTGACTTTC. It encodes CASSEGLLPGSGANVLTF.